This TCR beta chain comes out of a study of preoperative IRX-2 immunotherapy in early breast cancer. Treatment defined: preoperative locoregional IRX-2 cytokine immunotherapy. The table came from immunoSEQ multiplex PCR; TCRdb's copy has only in-frame clones and leaves some out. The sample yields 35,000 to 45,000 clones, 82% seen once. Trimming pared 3 bases from V and 8 bases from J, leaving 11 bases between. Germline CDR1 SGDLS, CDR2 YYNGEE. CDR3 length equals 12 residues. The chain uses TRBV9 and TRBJ1-1; D is uncertain. This receptor was identified in a human donor with breast cancer. Sample: lymph node tissue, taken after IRX-2 immunotherapy. CDR3 sequence: CASSAGGSEAFF. The CDR3 DNA reads as TGTGCCAGCAGCGCCGGAGGCTCAGAAGCTTTCTTT.